The entry that follows covers one TCR beta chain sequence. Its target is unknown. The data are from a study of T cell responses to AZD1222 COVID-19 vaccine. Overall study findings and caveats: Repertoire sampling was restricted to post-peak T cell response timepoints. Reportedly, nearly half the spike-specific TCRs target unmutated variant regions.

Using immunoSEQ multiplex PCR, the repertoire was profiled, and TCRdb retains in-frame clones only, with some absent. The sample lists 200,000 to 300,000 clones, 85% to 95% occurring once. The length of the CDR3 is 13 residues. V dropped 4 bases and J dropped 3 bases, with 7 bases sitting between them. Looked up from germline, CDR1 is SGDLS and CDR2 is YYNGEE. The origin of this receptor is an adult in good health. The specimen was peripheral blood, collected on day 0 of AZD1222 vaccination. The gene calls are TRBV9 and TRBJ1-4; D is undetermined. The CDR3 DNA reads TGTGCCAGCAGCTCCCACCCTAATGAAAAACTGTTTTTT. This encodes CASSSHPNEKLFF.